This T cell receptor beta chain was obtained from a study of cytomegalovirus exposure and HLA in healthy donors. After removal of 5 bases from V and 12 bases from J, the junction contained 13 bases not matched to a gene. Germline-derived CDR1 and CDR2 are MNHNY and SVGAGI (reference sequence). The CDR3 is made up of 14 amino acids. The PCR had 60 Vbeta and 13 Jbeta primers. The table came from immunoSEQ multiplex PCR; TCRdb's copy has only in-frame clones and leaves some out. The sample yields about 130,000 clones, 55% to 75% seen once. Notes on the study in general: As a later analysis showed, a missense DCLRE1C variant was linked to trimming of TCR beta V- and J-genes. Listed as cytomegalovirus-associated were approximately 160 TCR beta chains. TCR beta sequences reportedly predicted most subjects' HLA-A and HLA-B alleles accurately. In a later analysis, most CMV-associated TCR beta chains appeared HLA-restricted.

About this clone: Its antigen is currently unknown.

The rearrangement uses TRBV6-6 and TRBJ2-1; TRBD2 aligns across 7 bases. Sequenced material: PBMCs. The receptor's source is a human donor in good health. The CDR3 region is CASSPPGLPWVQFF. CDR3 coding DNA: TGTGCCAGCAGTCCCCCGGGACTACCCTGGGTGCAGTTCTTC.